Following are 32 T cell receptor beta chains from one sample sequenced in a study of blood T cell repertoires in COVID-19 (dated by TCRdb to the early 2020s). The library relied on the immunoSEQ multiplex PCR assay. Entries here come from immuneACCESS through TCRdb and include only in-frame sequences with V and J called. Some clones fail to appear in such tables; in the studies checked, an unresolved V gene covers under half of the shortfall, and the cause of the remainder is unknown. This sample comprises about 260,000 clones, about 87% of them detected only once. Less than 3% of the sample belongs to the ten largest clones. Input material: PBMCs or T cells enriched from blood (not recorded which). All receptors come from a woman in her forties or fifties who had recovered from COVID-19.

This clone was observed a single time. V usage is TRBV20-1 and J usage is TRBJ1-1; a possible D gene is TRBD1 (5 bases). Germline V CDR1 and CDR2: DFQATT, SNEGSKA (reference sequence). Trimming stripped 8 bases from V and 6 bases from J, with 10 bases between. The CDR3 loop spans 10 amino acids. CDR3 nucleotides: TGCAGTTCACGGGGGGCTGAAGCTTTCTTT. Translated, it gives CSSRGAEAFF.

V gene TRBV27 combines with J gene TRBJ1-1; D unclear. The CDR3 spans 14 residues. Trimming took 0 bases from V and 1 from J, leaving 6 bases between them. Germline lookup yields CDR1 MNHEY and CDR2 SMNVEV (reference sequence). CDR3 loop: CASSLSARNTEAFF. The CDR3 nucleotides read TGTGCCAGCAGTTTATCGGCCAGGAACACTGAAGCTTTCTTT.

The V and J genes are TRBV5-8 and TRBJ1-2, with D possibly TRBD1 on 6 matching bases. The CDR3 is 13 residues long. Trimming removed 4 bases at V and 5 bases at J, with 12 bases between. The germline V gene has CDR1 SGHTS and CDR2 YDEGEE. The CDR3 DNA reads as TGTGCCAGCAGCCAGCCCCAGGGGTATGGCTACACCTTC. Encoded protein: CASSQPQGYGYTF.

This chain joins TRBV19 and TRBJ2-2; TRBD1 is a possible D gene (6 bases). Germline values: CDR1 LNHDA, CDR2 SQIVND (reference sequence). CDR3 size: 15 residues. The V gene lost 5 bases and the J gene lost 3 bases, with 13 bases spanning the gap. The chain's CDR3 is CASSWSGVDTGELFF. Written as DNA, the CDR3 is TGTGCCAGTAGTTGGTCAGGGGTGGACACCGGGGAGCTGTTTTTT. The full variable domain, with the rest looked up from reference TRBV19 and TRBJ2-2, is DGGITQSPKYLFRKEGQNVTLSCEQNLNHDAMYWYRQDPGQGLRLIYYSQIVNDFQKGDIAEGYSVSREKKESFPLTVTSAQKNPTAFYLCASSWSGVDTGELFFGEGSRLTVL.

This clone occurred a few times. The V gene is TRBV19, the J gene TRBJ1-2; D perhaps matches TRBD1 (5 bases). Germline-derived CDR1 and CDR2 are LNHDA and SQIVND (reference sequence). CDR3 length: 14 residues. V was trimmed by 8 bases and J by 3 bases, leaving 16 bases between them. CDR3 in DNA: TGTGCCAGTTCAACGGGGGAAAAACACTATGGCTACACCTTC. Its protein product is CASSTGEKHYGYTF.

This chain uses TRBV28 with TRBJ2-1; TRBD2 agrees at 8 bases. Germline V gene sequence: CDR1 MDHEN, CDR2 SYDVKM. J gave up 12 bases and V 5 bases, and 15 bases lay outside the gene matches. This CDR3 is 15 amino acids long. In DNA, the CDR3 is TGTGCCAGCAGTCTTCTAGCGGGTCCCCTTATCGCGCAGTTCTTC. Protein sequence: CASSLLAGPLIAQFF.

The gene calls are TRBV12-2 and TRBJ2-7; TRBD1 was called by the table and not checked on the DNA. TRBV12-2 is reported as a pseudogene. The CDR3 length is 18 residues. The CDR3 DNA reads TGTGCAAGTCGCCCCAGCGTGGTCGGGGACAGCTTTTACTACGAGCAGTACTTC. Protein product: CASRPSVVGDSFYYEQYF.

The rearrangement joins TRBV10-3 to TRBJ2-5; D perhaps matches TRBD1 (6 bases). This CDR3 spans 13 amino acids. Trimming cost V 6 bases and J 3 bases, with 11 bases left between them. The germline V gene has CDR1 ENHRY and CDR2 SYGVKD. CDR3 residues: CAIRINREETQYF. The CDR3 DNA reads TGTGCCATCAGAATAAACAGGGAAGAGACCCAGTACTTC.

This sequence joins TRBV12-3 or TRBV12-4 and TRBJ2-1; a weak D match, TRBD2 (5 bases). Trimming removed 5 bases at V and 4 bases at J, with 9 bases between. CDR3 length equals 13 residues. CDR3 nucleotide sequence: TGTGCCAGCAGTCCCGGGGTTTACAATGAGCAGTTCTTC. It is translated as CASSPGVYNEQFF.

The chain employs TRBV9 and TRBJ2-1, with 10 bases identical to TRBD2. Germline V lookup: CDR1 SGDLS, CDR2 YYNGEE. V was clipped by 0 bases and J by 7 bases; unmatched bases: 4. CDR3 size: 15 residues. The CDR3 loop is CASSVESGRGNEQFF. The CDR3, as DNA: TGTGCCAGCAGCGTAGAGAGCGGGAGGGGTAATGAGCAGTTCTTC.

The V call is TRBV2, the J call TRBJ2-1; 7 bases match TRBD2. Per the germline V gene, CDR1 is SNHLY and CDR2 is FYNNEI. This CDR3 region has 14 residues. Trimming at V came to 5 bases and at J to 6 bases, leaving 7 bases not matched to a gene. The CDR3 region has the DNA TGTGCCAGCAGTCTAGCGGCAAAAGGCAATGAGCAGTTCTTC. Encoded protein: CASSLAAKGNEQFF.

The chain employs TRBV3-1 (or the pseudogene TRBV3-2) and TRBJ2-5, with 9 bases that match TRBD1. The V gene's germline CDR1 is LGHDT and CDR2 YNNKEL (reference sequence). V trimming: 1 base; J trimming: 5 bases; junction bases outside the gene matches: 8. The CDR3 has 16 residues. CDR3 bases: TGTGCCAGCAGCCAAGTAATGGGACAGGGTGGGGAGACCCAGTACTTC. The encoded protein is CASSQVMGQGGETQYF.

This chain joins TRBV6-2 or TRBV6-3 and TRBJ1-1; D is unclear. V was cut by 2 bases and J by 1 base, with 5 bases left in between. CDR3 size: 13 residues. In germline, CDR1 is MNHEY, CDR2 SVGEGT. Here the CDR3 reads CASSYDSNTEAFF. The DNA of the CDR3 is TGTGCCAGCAGTTACGACTCGAACACTGAAGCTTTCTTT.

The chain has TRBV30 and TRBJ2-7; possibly TRBD2 for D (6 bases). The CDR3 sequence is 14 residues long. Trimming took off 2 bases at V and 6 bases at J, with 17 bases between the two ends. CDR1 is GTSNPN, CDR2 SVGIG, per germline (reference sequence). DNA for the CDR3: TGTGCCTGGAGTCTGGAGGGGCTCTGGTCCGAGCAGTACTTC. Residues: CAWSLEGLWSEQYF. The full variable domain, completed using reference TRBV30 and TRBJ2-7, is SQTIHQWPATLVQPVGSPLSLECTVEGTSNPNLYWYRQAAGRGLQLLFYSVGIGQISSEVPQNLSASRPQDRQFILSSKKLLLSDSGFYLCAWSLEGLWSEQYFGPGTRLTVT.

V and J are TRBV15 and TRBJ2-7; the D is unclear. Trimming stripped 0 bases from V and 0 bases from J, with 9 bases between. Per germline, CDR1 LNHNV and CDR2 YYDKDF (reference sequence). The CDR3 loop spans 15 amino acids. The chain's CDR3 is CATSREFAGSYEQYF. DNA of the CDR3: TGTGCCACCAGCAGAGAGTTCGCCGGCTCCTACGAGCAGTACTTC.

J is TRBJ2-5 and V is TRBV27, with 7 positions matching TRBD2. The V gene end was trimmed by 3 bases and the J gene end by 2 bases; junction bases not matched to a gene: 9. This CDR3 has 16 amino acids. CDR1 and CDR2 from the germline V gene are MNHEY and SMNVEV (reference sequence). CDR3 nucleotide sequence: TGTGCCAGCAGTTTGAGGGCGGGGGTCGGACAAGAGACCCAGTACTTC. Encoded protein: CASSLRAGVGQETQYF.

The chain combines TRBV5-5 with TRBJ1-3, with D hard to call. The CDR3 runs 15 residues. The germline V gene encodes CDR1 SGHKS and CDR2 YYEKEE (reference sequence). Trimming pared 1 base from V and 0 bases from J, leaving 8 bases between. The DNA of the CDR3 is TGTGCCAGCAGCTTGATGTCTAACTCTGGAAACACCATATATTTT. It yields the protein CASSLMSNSGNTIYF.

The gene calls are TRBV29-1 and TRBJ1-1; no clear D gene. Germline-derived CDR1 and CDR2 are SQVTM and ANQGSEA. The CDR3 consists of 12 residues. The V end lost 4 bases, the J end lost 7 bases, and 13 bases lay between the germline ends. DNA of the CDR3: TGCAGCGTTGTCGCAGGCCTCGTTGAAGCTTTCTTT. It specifies CSVVAGLVEAFF.

The chain is built from TRBV28 and TRBJ2-1, with D perhaps matching TRBD1 (5 bases). V was shortened by 6 bases and J by 8 bases, with 20 bases between the two germline ends. The CDR3 extends over 15 amino acids. Germline V gene data show CDR1 as MDHEN and CDR2 as SYDVKM. CDR3 sequence: CASSRVTDVVDEQFF. CDR3 sequence (DNA): TGTGCCAGCAGCAGGGTGACGGACGTGGTGGATGAGCAGTTCTTC.

V gene TRBV19 combines with J gene TRBJ1-1, with D tentatively TRBD1 (6 bases). The germline V gene encodes CDR1 LNHDA and CDR2 SQIVND (reference sequence). V was pared by 4 bases and J by 0 bases, with 9 bases between. The CDR3 runs 14 residues. CDR3 sequence reads: CASSRDNMNTEAFF. The CDR3 coding sequence is TGTGCCAGTAGTAGGGACAACATGAACACTGAAGCTTTCTTT. The entire variable domain, with the rest obtained from reference TRBV19 and TRBJ1-1, is as follows: DGGITQSPKYLFRKEGQNVTLSCEQNLNHDAMYWYRQDPGQGLRLIYYSQIVNDFQKGDIAEGYSVSREKKESFPLTVTSAQKNPTAFYLCASSRDNMNTEAFFGQGTRLTVV.

V and J are TRBV5-1 and TRBJ2-7; TRBD1 aligns across 9 bases. CDR1 and CDR2 (germline): SGHRS, YFSETQ. The V gene end was trimmed by 2 bases and the J gene end by 3 bases; junction bases not matched to a gene: 9. The CDR3 runs to 16 residues. The CDR3 region has the DNA TGCGCCAGCAGCTTCCTTCCTGGGACAGGGAACTACGAGCAGTACTTC. Its translation: CASSFLPGTGNYEQYF.

This chain uses TRBV7-2 with TRBJ2-2; D perhaps matches TRBD1 (6 bases). Germline CDR1 reads SGHTA; CDR2 reads FQGNSA. The CDR3 totals 14 residues. V dropped 5 bases and J dropped 8 bases, with 15 bases sitting between them. The CDR3 loop reads CASSIRPGVGELFF. The CDR3 nucleotides read TGTGCCAGCAGCATACGACCAGGGGTGGGGGAGCTGTTTTTT.

The rearrangement joins TRBV5-4 to TRBJ2-2, with TRBD2 matching 11 bases. This CDR3 comprises 16 residues. With 4 bases clipped from V and 4 bases from J, the junction kept 6 bases outside the gene matches. The germline CDR1 and CDR2 sequences are SGHNT and YYREEE (reference sequence). CDR3 loop: CASSAPGLAVTGELFF. In nucleotides, the CDR3 is TGTGCCAGCAGCGCCCCGGGACTAGCGGTCACCGGGGAGCTGTTTTTT.

The CDR3 region has the DNA TGTGCCAGCAGGGTAACAGGGATCAATGAGCAGTTCTTC. Translation: CASRVTGINEQFF. The rearrangement uses TRBV2 and TRBJ2-1; TRBD1 might be the D (6 bases). With 6 bases removed from V and 6 bases from J, the gap between germline ends came to 12 bases. Looked up from germline, CDR1 is SNHLY and CDR2 is FYNNEI. The CDR3 consists of 13 residues. Full variable domain (outside the CDR3, taken from reference TRBV2 and TRBJ2-1): EPEVTQTPSHQVTQMGQEVILRCVPISNHLYFYWYRQILGQKVEFLVSFYNNEISEKSEIFDDQFSVERPDGSNFTLKIRSTKLEDSAMYFCASRVTGINEQFFGPGTRLTVL.

The CDR3: CASTKGTFSNTDTQYF. The CDR3 coding sequence is TGTGCCAGTACAAAAGGGACATTTTCTAACACAGATACGCAGTATTTT. The V and J genes are TRBV19 and TRBJ2-3, with D possibly being TRBD1 (6 bases). The CDR3 has 16 amino acids. CDR1 and CDR2 (germline): LNHDA, SQIVND (reference sequence). V was pared by 7 bases and J by 2 bases, with 19 bases between.

J is TRBJ2-6 and V is TRBV15, with D maybe TRBD1 (5 bases). CDR1 is LNHNV, CDR2 YYDKDF, per germline (reference sequence). The CDR3 extends over 15 amino acids. Trimming cost V 4 bases and J 3 bases, with 10 bases left between them. CDR3 bases: TGTGCCACCAGCACCAGGGTCGATGGGGCCAACGTCCTGACTTTC. It translates to CATSTRVDGANVLTF.

The V and J genes are TRBV7-9 and TRBJ1-1, with D unresolved. The CDR3 has 15 residues. Trimming removed 5 bases from V and 1 base from J, with 14 bases in between. Germline lookup yields CDR1 SEHNR and CDR2 FQNEAQ (reference sequence). The CDR3: CASSPHPGTNTEAFF. In nucleotides, the CDR3 is TGTGCCAGCAGCCCGCACCCAGGTACGAACACTGAAGCTTTCTTT.

V gene TRBV7-2 combines with J gene TRBJ1-2; unclear D gene. V was pared by 5 bases and J by 1 base, with 11 bases between. Germline CDR1 reads SGHTA; CDR2 reads FQGNSA. The CDR3 contains 14 residues. The CDR3 is CASSPDSNNYGYTF. The DNA of the CDR3 is TGTGCCAGCAGCCCGGACTCGAATAACTATGGCTACACCTTC.

The chain couples TRBV5-6 to TRBJ2-7; D is perhaps TRBD2 (6 bases). The CDR3 loop spans 13 amino acids. Germline V CDR1 and CDR2: SGHDT, YYEEEE. V shed 1 base and J shed 9 bases, with 14 bases lying between them. The CDR3 sequence is CASSLFTGGPQYF. The CDR3 DNA reads TGTGCCAGCAGCTTGTTCACCGGGGGACCGCAGTACTTC.

The V call is TRBV7-9, the J call TRBJ1-4, with D perhaps matching TRBD1 (6 bases). Trimming shortened V by 5 bases and J by 7 bases, and 17 bases separated the two germline ends. Germline V gene lookup returns CDR1 SEHNR and CDR2 FQNEAQ (reference sequence). The CDR3 runs to 15 residues. The CDR3 nucleotides are TGTGCCAGCAGCCGAAAACAGGGATTTAGTGAAAAACTGTTTTTT. Protein product: CASSRKQGFSEKLFF.

The CDR3 DNA sequence: TGTGCCATCAGTGAGTCAGGGACAACGGGACAGCCCCAGCATTTT. As protein: CAISESGTTGQPQHF. This chain links TRBV10-3 with TRBJ1-5, with a weak D call TRBD1 (6 bases). Germline V gene data show CDR1 as ENHRY and CDR2 as SYGVKD. This CDR3 contains 15 residues. The V gene lost 0 bases and the J gene lost 7 bases, with 13 bases spanning the gap.

The chain carries TRBV4-3 and TRBJ2-7; TRBD2 matches at 10 bases. The CDR3 is 15 residues long. The trim removed 1 base at V and 9 bases at J, leaving 9 bases unmatched. CDR1 is LGHNA and CDR2 is YSLEER in the germline V gene. The CDR3 loop is CASSQAVLAGARQYF. Written as DNA, the CDR3 is TGCGCCAGCAGCCAAGCGGTTCTAGCGGGAGCACGGCAGTACTTC.